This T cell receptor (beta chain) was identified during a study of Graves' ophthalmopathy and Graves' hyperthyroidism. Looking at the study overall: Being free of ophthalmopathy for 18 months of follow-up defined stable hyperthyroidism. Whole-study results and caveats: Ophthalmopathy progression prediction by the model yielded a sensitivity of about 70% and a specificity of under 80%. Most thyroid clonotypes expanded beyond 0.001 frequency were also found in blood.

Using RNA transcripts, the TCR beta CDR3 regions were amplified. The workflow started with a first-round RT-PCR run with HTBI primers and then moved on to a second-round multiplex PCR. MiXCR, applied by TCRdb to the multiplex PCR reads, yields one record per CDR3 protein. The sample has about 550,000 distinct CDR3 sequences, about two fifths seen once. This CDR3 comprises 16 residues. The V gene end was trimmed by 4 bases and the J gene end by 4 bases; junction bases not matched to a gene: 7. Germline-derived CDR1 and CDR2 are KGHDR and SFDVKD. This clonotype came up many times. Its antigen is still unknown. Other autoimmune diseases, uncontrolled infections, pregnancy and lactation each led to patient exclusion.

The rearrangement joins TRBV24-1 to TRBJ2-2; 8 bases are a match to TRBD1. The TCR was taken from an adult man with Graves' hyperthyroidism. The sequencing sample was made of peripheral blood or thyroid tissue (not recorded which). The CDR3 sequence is CATSDPGQASTGELFF. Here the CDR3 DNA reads TGTGCCACCAGTGACCCGGGACAGGCGAGCACCGGGGAGCTGTTTTTT.